The source of this T cell receptor (beta chain) is a study of blood T cell repertoires in COVID-19. About the study: The analysed material was cDNA or gDNA that came from T cells, B-cell-depleted T cells, or PBMCs.

Trimming removed 1 base at V and 1 base at J, with 18 bases between. Looked up from germline, CDR1 is SGHVS and CDR2 is FQNEAQ. This CDR3 is 18 amino acids long. Authors' analysis steps: From reference gene primer amplification, estimates of nucleated cell counts were derived. The table came from immunoSEQ multiplex PCR; TCRdb's copy has only in-frame clones and leaves some out. That table is the source of V, J and clone size, and D and trimming were worked out from the DNA. Of over 120,000 clones in the sample, about 80% are singletons; the top ten hold around 2.9%. Clinical history as reported by participants underpinned cohort assignment.

V is TRBV7-8 and J is TRBJ2-3, with D possibly TRBD1 on 6 matching bases. Sequences were obtained from PBMCs or T cells enriched from blood (not recorded which). The origin of this receptor is a woman aged 50 to 60 who had recovered from COVID-19. CDR3 region: CASSLGQGFGIRTDTQYF. CDR3 bases: TGTGCCAGCAGCTTAGGGCAGGGGTTTGGAATCCGCACAGATACGCAGTATTTT.